Sequencing of this T cell receptor (beta chain) was carried out in a study of T cell responses to AZD1222 COVID-19 vaccine. Study results and limitations: Nearly half of spike-specific TCRs reportedly target variant regions that are unmutated in the B.1.351 and B.1.1.7 variants. Two AZD1222 doses significantly raised spike-specific TCR breadth and depth over controls. CD4 TCRs associated with vaccination spanned spike, dominating at 160-218 and 743-854.

The CDR3 loop spans 13 amino acids. The germline V and J ends were trimmed by 0 bases and 7 bases, with 7 bases remaining between them. Per germline, CDR1 LGHDT and CDR2 YNNKEL (reference sequence). TCRdb's table, derived via immunoSEQ multiplex PCR, lists solely in-frame clones and lacks some. The table lists more than 120,000 clones, roughly nine tenths of them singletons. The count of this clone is one. No antigen is known for it. The source of this sequence is an adult who received the AZD1222 COVID-19 vaccine. The V and J genes are TRBV3-1 (or the pseudogene TRBV3-2) and TRBJ1-5; D unclear. Specimen: peripheral blood, collected 28 days after the second AZD1222 dose. CDR3 nucleotide sequence: TGTGCCAGCAGCCAAGAGCCCAAACAGCCCCAGCATTTT. This encodes CASSQEPKQPQHF.